Presented here are 30 T cell receptor beta chains from one specimen sequenced in a study of cytomegalovirus exposure and HLA in healthy donors. With 60 Vbeta and 13 Jbeta primers, the PCR was carried out. Using immunoSEQ multiplex PCR, the repertoire was profiled, and TCRdb retains in-frame clones only, with some absent. The sample lists a few hundred thousand clones, under 80% occurring once. Material: PBMCs. These TCRs come from a woman in her twenties or thirties in good health and CMV-seronegative.

The chain recombines TRBV13 with TRBJ2-3; a weak D match, TRBD2 (8 bases). The CDR3 runs 16 residues. V was trimmed by 3 bases and J by 4 bases, leaving 17 bases between them. Germline CDR1 PRHDT, CDR2 FYEKMQ (reference sequence). The CDR3 region is CASSFTQGRGADTQYF. The CDR3 DNA follows: TGTGCCAGCAGCTTTACACAGGGGCGGGGGGCAGATACGCAGTATTTT.

The gene calls are TRBV6-5 and TRBJ2-5, with a weak D call TRBD1 (6 bases). Trimming removed 5 bases from V and 4 bases from J, with 8 bases in between. Per germline, CDR1 MNHEY and CDR2 SVGAGI. This CDR3 spans 12 amino acids. CDR3 in amino acids: CASSDRRETQYF. The CDR3 bases are TGTGCCAGCAGTGACAGGAGAGAGACCCAGTACTTC.

The rearrangement links TRBV11-3 to TRBJ1-1, with TRBD1 matching 8 bases. CDR1 is SGHNT, CDR2 YENEEA, per germline. Trimming cost V 4 bases and J 5 bases; bases outside gene matches: 3. The CDR3 covers 13 residues. CDR3 DNA: TGTGCCAGCAGCTCGGACAGGGATACTGAAGCTTTCTTT. Amino acid sequence: CASSSDRDTEAFF.

This rearrangement joins TRBV5-5 to TRBJ2-7, with TRBD2 matching over 7 bases. CDR1 and CDR2 from the germline V gene are SGHKS and YYEKEE (reference sequence). The trim removed 0 bases at V and 1 base at J, leaving 4 bases unmatched. This CDR3 contains 15 residues. CDR3: CASSLGASGSYEQYF. The DNA for the CDR3 is TGTGCCAGCAGCTTGGGTGCTAGCGGTTCCTACGAGCAGTACTTC.

This clone was observed once. The J gene is TRBJ2-2, the V gene TRBV15; 7 bases match TRBD1. The CDR3 has 15 amino acids. CDR1 is LNHNV and CDR2 is YYDKDF in the germline V gene (reference sequence). Losses at the gene ends were 3 bases for V and 5 bases for J; bases not matched to a gene: 6. For the CDR3, the DNA is TGTGCCACCAGCAGTTCCAGGGGGTATACCGGGGAGCTGTTTTTT. It specifies CATSSSRGYTGELFF.

This chain links TRBV2 with TRBJ2-1; TRBD1 aligns across 11 bases. The CDR3 runs to 15 residues. Trimming cost V 11 bases and J 10 bases; bases outside gene matches: 16. Germline V lookup: CDR1 SNHLY, CDR2 FYNNEI. The chain's CDR3 is CARKVGGDRGEEQFF. CDR3 bases: TGTGCCCGAAAAGTGGGGGGGGACAGGGGGGAAGAGCAGTTCTTC. The full variable domain, with the rest looked up from reference TRBV2 and TRBJ2-1, is EPEVTQTPSHQVTQMGQEVILRCVPISNHLYFYWYRQILGQKVEFLVSFYNNEISEKSEIFDDQFSVERPDGSNFTLKIRSTKLEDSAMYFCARKVGGDRGEEQFFGPGTRLTVL.

The chain joins TRBV6-5 to TRBJ1-2; tentatively, D is TRBD1 (6 bases). This CDR3 is built from 14 residues. Per germline, CDR1 MNHEY and CDR2 SVGAGI. The ends were cut back, 6 bases at V and 6 bases at J, with 17 bases in the middle. Here the CDR3 DNA reads TGTGCCAGCAGCATATTTACAGGGACGGATGGCTACACCTTC. It is translated as CASSIFTGTDGYTF.

The V and J genes are TRBV27 and TRBJ2-7; unclear D gene. This CDR3 region has 14 residues. Germline loops: CDR1 MNHEY, CDR2 SMNVEV (reference sequence). Trimming took 3 bases from V and 0 from J, leaving 9 bases between them. The CDR3 DNA reads as TGTGCCAGCAGTTTTATGGCGGTCTCCTACGAGCAGTACTTC. Encoded protein: CASSFMAVSYEQYF.

This rearrangement joins TRBV5-1 to TRBJ2-5; 10 positions agree with TRBD2. V lost 0 bases to trimming and J lost 5 bases; unmatched junction nucleotides: 4. The germline CDR1 and CDR2 sequences are SGHRS and YFSETQ. The CDR3 sequence is 15 residues long. CDR3 nucleotide sequence: TGCGCCAGCAGCTTGGGACTAGCGGGTATGGAGACCCAGTACTTC. Its translation is CASSLGLAGMETQYF.

With respect to this clone: A read error may account for a junction end that differs from germline. The rearrangement links TRBV7-8 to TRBJ1-2, with TRBD1 as a possible D gene (5 bases). The CDR3 has 17 residues. The germline gives CDR1 SGHVS, CDR2 FQNEAQ. The CDR3 coding sequence is TGTGTCAGCAGCTTAGGGTGGGGGGACGGAAGTAACTATGGCTACACCTTC. It encodes CVSSLGWGDGSNYGYTF. Full variable domain (rest looked up from reference TRBV7-8 and TRBJ1-2): GAGVSQSPRYKVAKRGQDVALRCDPISGHVSLFWYQQALGQGPEFLTYFQNEAQLDKSGLPSDRFFAERPEGSVSTLKIQRTQQEDSAVYLCVSSLGWGDGSNYGYTFGSGTRLTVV.

V usage is TRBV13 and J usage is TRBJ2-1; tentative D call: TRBD1 (5 bases). This CDR3 has 18 residues. Trimming left V 3 bases short and J 0 bases short, with 18 bases between. Germline-derived CDR1 and CDR2 are PRHDT and FYEKMQ (reference sequence). CDR3 in DNA: TGTGCCAGCAGCTTTAGAATTCTGGGGCGTAGCTCCTACAATGAGCAGTTCTTC. Its translation: CASSFRILGRSSYNEQFF. Combining the CDR3 with reference TRBV13 and TRBJ2-1 gives the whole variable domain AAGVIQSPRHLIKEKRETATLKCYPIPRHDTVYWYQQGPGQDPQFLISFYEKMQSDKGSIPDRFSAQQFSDYHSELNMSSLELGDSALYFCASSFRILGRSSYNEQFFGPGTRLTVL.

This chain links TRBV6-1 with TRBJ1-1, with 9 bases matching TRBD1. Germline V lookup: CDR1 MNHNS, CDR2 SASEGT. The CDR3 loop spans 13 amino acids. The J segment lost 1 base and the V segment lost 8 bases, leaving 2 bases of the junction unmatched. CDR3 coding DNA: TGTGCCAGCTACAGGGGGCGGAACACTGAAGCTTTCTTT. It yields the protein CASYRGRNTEAFF.

The chain recombines TRBV7-9 with TRBJ2-1; 9 bases map to TRBD2. J was trimmed by 0 bases and V by 6 bases; bases with no gene match: 9. There are 17 residues in the CDR3. The germline V gene encodes CDR1 SEHNR and CDR2 FQNEAQ (reference sequence). CDR3 in DNA: TGTGCCAGCAGTTCCAGCGGGAGGTATAGCTCCTACAATGAGCAGTTCTTC. It yields the protein CASSSSGRYSSYNEQFF.

V gene TRBV27 combines with J gene TRBJ1-2; D is undetermined. Germline CDR1 is MNHEY and CDR2 is SMNVEV (reference sequence). V was trimmed by 4 bases and J by 3 bases, leaving 15 bases between them. This CDR3 comprises 15 residues. CDR3 protein: CASSSSEMPHYGYTF. CDR3 nucleotides: TGTGCCAGCAGTTCCTCGGAGATGCCCCACTATGGCTACACCTTC.

Only a few counts were recorded for this clone. This chain links TRBV7-3 with TRBJ1-1; unclear D gene. The CDR3 is 12 residues long. Trimming left V 6 bases short and J 4 bases short, with 9 bases between. Germline assignment: CDR1 SGHTA and CDR2 FQGTGA. CDR3 bases: TGTGCCAGCAGTCTTACGGGCACTGAAGCTTTCTTT. Residues: CASSLTGTEAFF.

DNA of the CDR3: TGCGCCAGCAGCCAGTTTCCGGGACAGGGGGCCGGCGGGGAGCTGTTTTTT. It translates to CASSQFPGQGAGGELFF. This rearrangement joins TRBV4-1 to TRBJ2-2; 12 bases are shared with TRBD1. The germline V gene has CDR1 MGHRA and CDR2 YSYEKL. CDR3 size: 17 residues. J was trimmed by 7 bases and V by 3 bases; bases with no gene match: 9.

V usage is TRBV6-1 and J usage is TRBJ1-6, with 8 bases fitting TRBD1. With V trimmed by 5 bases and J by 6 bases, 3 bases remained unmatched. The germline V gene encodes CDR1 MNHNS and CDR2 SASEGT. CDR3 length: 14 amino acids. The CDR3, as DNA: TGTGCCAGCAGTTGGGACAGGCCTAATTCACCCCTCCACTTT. Translated, it gives CASSWDRPNSPLHF.

V and J are TRBV4-2 and TRBJ2-3, with D perhaps matching TRBD2 (5 bases). CDR1 is LGHNA, CDR2 YNFKEQ, per germline. Trimming took off 3 bases at V and 6 bases at J, with 7 bases between the two ends. The length of the CDR3 is 12 residues. The CDR3 bases are TGTGCCAGCAGCCAGTCGGGGGATACGCAGTATTTT. Translating it yields CASSQSGDTQYF.

V gene TRBV5-1 combines with J gene TRBJ1-1, with D possibly matching TRBD1 (6 bases). V lost 5 bases to trimming and J lost 7 bases, with 21 bases between them. The germline gives CDR1 SGHRS, CDR2 YFSETQ. CDR3 length: 15 amino acids. The CDR3 bases are TGCGCCAGCAGAAATGCCTACACAGGGACCCTTGAAGCTTTCTTT. Its protein product is CASRNAYTGTLEAFF. The full variable domain, its missing parts supplied by reference TRBV5-1 and TRBJ1-1, is KAGVTQTPRYLIKTRGQQVTLSCSPISGHRSVSWYQQTPGQGLQFLFEYFSETQRNKGNFPGRFSGRQFSNSRSEMNVSTLELGDSALYLCASRNAYTGTLEAFFGQGTRLTVV.

On this clone itself: Other DNA sequences within the sample encode an identical CDR3. The rearrangement uses TRBV7-3 and TRBJ2-2, with 8 bases matching TRBD1. Germline V gene sequence: CDR1 SGHTA, CDR2 FQGTGA. V shed 1 base and J 5 bases; nucleotides not matched to a gene: 9. The CDR3 extends over 17 amino acids. CDR3 nucleotides: TGTGCCAGCAGCTTAAGCGGGACAGGCGATTGGACCGGGGAGCTGTTTTTT. Amino acids: CASSLSGTGDWTGELFF.

This clone showed up just a few times. This chain connects TRBV30 to TRBJ2-1, with 10 bases matching TRBD2. V trimming: 5 bases; J trimming: 7 bases; junction bases outside the gene matches: 17. This CDR3 has 17 residues. Germline CDR1 GTSNPN, CDR2 SVGIG (reference sequence). The CDR3 is CAWQGRASGRHRNEQFF. CDR3 bases: TGTGCCTGGCAGGGGCGGGCTAGCGGGAGACATCGGAATGAGCAGTTCTTC.

CDR3 DNA sequence: TGTGCCTGGACCCAGGGAGGGCCCGGGGAGCTGTTTTTT. It translates to CAWTQGGPGELFF. The V gene is TRBV30, the J gene TRBJ2-2; TRBD2 matches 7 bases. CDR1 is GTSNPN and CDR2 is SVGIG in the germline V gene (reference sequence). V trimming: 4 bases; J trimming: 6 bases; junction bases outside the gene matches: 5. The CDR3 has 13 residues.

The chain couples TRBV7-3 to TRBJ2-1; TRBD2 matches at 7 bases. Trimming cost V 5 bases and J 6 bases; bases outside gene matches: 7. In germline, CDR1 is SGHTA, CDR2 FQGTGA. CDR3 length: 14 residues. The CDR3 reads CASSELAESNEQFF. CDR3 sequence (DNA): TGTGCCAGCAGCGAGCTAGCGGAGTCCAATGAGCAGTTCTTC.

The chain combines TRBV29-1 with TRBJ2-2; the match to TRBD1 covers 10 bases. This CDR3 has 17 amino acids. The J segment lost 5 bases and the V segment lost 4 bases, leaving 13 bases of the junction unmatched. Germline-derived CDR1 and CDR2 are SQVTM and ANQGSEA. The DNA for the CDR3 is TGCAGCGTTGTTGTGGAGCGGCGGACAGGGGGGACCGGGGAGCTGTTTTTT. This sequence encodes CSVVVERRTGGTGELFF.

The rearrangement links TRBV25-1 to TRBJ1-1, with unresolved D. V lost 1 base to trimming and J lost 4 bases, with 7 bases between them. This CDR3 spans 13 amino acids. Germline V gives CDR1 MGHDK, CDR2 SYGVNS. The CDR3 protein is CASSELVATEAFF. CDR3 DNA sequence: TGTGCCAGCAGTGAATTGGTGGCCACTGAAGCTTTCTTT.

The rearrangement uses TRBV29-1 and TRBJ1-1; the match to TRBD1 covers 9 bases. The CDR3 consists of 16 residues. V gave up 5 bases and J gave up 1 base; unmatched junction bases: 11. The V gene's germline CDR1 is SQVTM and CDR2 ANQGSEA. Here the CDR3 DNA reads TGCAGCGTTCCAAGTTCGACAGGGGGGCCGAACACTGAAGCTTTCTTT. Residues: CSVPSSTGGPNTEAFF.

This chain joins TRBV5-1 and TRBJ1-2; possible D gene TRBD1, 5 bases. The CDR3 consists of 13 residues. Looked up from germline, CDR1 is SGHRS and CDR2 is YFSETQ. V lost 0 bases to trimming and J lost 8 bases, with 11 bases between them. The CDR3 DNA follows: TGCGCCAGCAGCTTGGAGGCAGGGTACGGCTACACCTTC. This codes for CASSLEAGYGYTF.

The chain carries TRBV9 and TRBJ2-1; TRBD2 matches at 7 bases. Germline CDR1 SGDLS, CDR2 YYNGEE. Germline trimming cut 4 bases from V and 0 bases from J; bases unmatched to any gene: 10. The CDR3 consists of 17 residues. CDR3 sequence: CASSPRQRGNSYNEQFF. The CDR3 DNA is TGTGCCAGCAGCCCCCGTCAGCGGGGCAACTCCTACAATGAGCAGTTCTTC.

The chain uses TRBV5-4 and TRBJ2-7; 11 bases map to TRBD1. CDR1 SGHNT and CDR2 YYREEE come from the germline V gene (reference sequence). V shed 0 bases and J 6 bases; nucleotides not matched to a gene: 2. The CDR3 extends over 14 amino acids. As DNA, the CDR3 is TGTGCCAGCAGCTTGGGGACAGGGGGCCTCGAGCAGTACTTC. Protein product: CASSLGTGGLEQYF. Full variable domain (missing parts from reference TRBV5-4 and TRBJ2-7): ETGVTQSPTHLIKTRGQQVTLRCSSQSGHNTVSWYQQALGQGPQFIFQYYREEENGRGNFPPRFSGLQFPNYSSELNVNALELDDSALYLCASSLGTGGLEQYFGPGTRLTVT.

V and J are TRBV27 and TRBJ1-5; maybe TRBD1 (5 bases). The germline V gene has CDR1 MNHEY and CDR2 SMNVEV (reference sequence). V was pared by 2 bases and J by 0 bases, with 14 bases between. This CDR3 region has 17 residues. In DNA, the CDR3 is TGTGCCAGCAGTTTAGGAGGGGCCGGGTATAGCAATCAGCCCCAGCATTTT. It encodes CASSLGGAGYSNQPQHF.